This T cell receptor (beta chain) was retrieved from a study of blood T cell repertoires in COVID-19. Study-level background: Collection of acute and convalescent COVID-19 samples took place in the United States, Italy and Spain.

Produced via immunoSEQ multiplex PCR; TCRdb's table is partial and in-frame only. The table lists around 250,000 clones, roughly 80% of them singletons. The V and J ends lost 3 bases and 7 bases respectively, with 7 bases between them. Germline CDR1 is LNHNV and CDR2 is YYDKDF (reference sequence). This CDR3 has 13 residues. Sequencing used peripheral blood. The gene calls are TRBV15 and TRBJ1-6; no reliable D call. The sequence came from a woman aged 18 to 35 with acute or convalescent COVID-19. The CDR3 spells CATSRGPNSPLHF. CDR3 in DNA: TGTGCCACCAGCAGGGGCCCAAATTCACCCCTCCACTTT.